This T cell receptor beta chain was identified during a study of CD8 T cells in Susac syndrome. This CDR3 comprises 11 residues. Germline V lookup: CDR1 DFQATT, CDR2 SNEGSKA (reference sequence). Trimming stripped 5 bases from V and 12 bases from J, with 13 bases between. General study results and limits: The study conceded that its TCR sequencing and HLA analysis involved relatively few individuals.

The T cells that were sequenced for TCR beta were CD8+ and CD4+ cells from blood. Note on this clonotype: Its matching antigen is unknown.

cDNA came from about 0.51 to 1 ug RNA primed by random hexamers. Coverage of TCR beta CDR3 amplification by immunoSEQ multiplex PCR extended to 54 Vbeta and 13 Jbeta. Each CDR3 protein is one row after TCRdb ran MiXCR on the immunoSEQ multiplex PCR reads. Here the sample spans 200,000 to 250,000 distinct CDR3 sequences, about 96% being singletons. V is TRBV20-1 and J is TRBJ1-4; D is perhaps TRBD1 (5 bases). The clonotype originates from a human donor with multiple sclerosis. The specimen sequenced was CD4+ T cells from PBMCs. The CDR3 bases are TGCAGTGCTGGGGGGGGAGAGGAACTGTTTTTT. Encoded protein: CSAGGGEELFF.